This T cell receptor (beta chain) was obtained from a study of cytomegalovirus exposure and HLA in healthy donors. The PCR ran on 60 Vbeta and 13 Jbeta primers. The repertoire was sequenced with immunoSEQ multiplex PCR; TCRdb's copy has only in-frame clones and lacks some. The sample holds approximately 100,000 clones, around 85% seen once. Per germline, CDR1 SEHNR and CDR2 FQNEAQ (reference sequence). This CDR3 is 15 amino acids long. J was trimmed by 6 bases and V by 3 bases; bases with no gene match: 6. The V call is TRBV7-9, the J call TRBJ2-2, with 8 positions matching TRBD2. The sample comprised PBMCs. The receptor comes from a man aged 40-50 years in good health and CMV-seropositive. Written as DNA, the CDR3 is TGTGCCAGCAGCTTCCGGGGGGGCCTCCCCGGGGAGCTGTTTTTT. Protein: CASSFRGGLPGELFF.